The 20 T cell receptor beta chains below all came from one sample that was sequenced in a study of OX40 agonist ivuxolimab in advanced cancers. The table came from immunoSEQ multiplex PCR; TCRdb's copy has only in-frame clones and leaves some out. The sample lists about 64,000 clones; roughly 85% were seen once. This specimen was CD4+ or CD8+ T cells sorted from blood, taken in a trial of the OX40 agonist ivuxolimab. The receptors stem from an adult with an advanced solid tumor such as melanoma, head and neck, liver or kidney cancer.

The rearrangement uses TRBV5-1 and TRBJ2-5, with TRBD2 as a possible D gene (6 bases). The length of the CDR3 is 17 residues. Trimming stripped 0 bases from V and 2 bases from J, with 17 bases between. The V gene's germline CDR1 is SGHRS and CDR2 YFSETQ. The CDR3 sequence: CASSLDHVGGAQETQYF. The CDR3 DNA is TGCGCCAGCAGCTTGGATCATGTGGGCGGGGCTCAAGAGACCCAGTACTTC.

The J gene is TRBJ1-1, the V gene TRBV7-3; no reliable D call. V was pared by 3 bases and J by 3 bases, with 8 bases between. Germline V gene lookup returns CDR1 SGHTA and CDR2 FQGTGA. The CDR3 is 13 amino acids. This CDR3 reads CASSFQVDTEAFF. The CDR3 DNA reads TGTGCCAGCAGCTTTCAAGTTGACACTGAAGCTTTCTTT.

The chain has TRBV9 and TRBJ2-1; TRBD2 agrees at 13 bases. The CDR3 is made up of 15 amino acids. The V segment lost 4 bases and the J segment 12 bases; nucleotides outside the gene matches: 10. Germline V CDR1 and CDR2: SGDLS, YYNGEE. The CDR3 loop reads CASSLTGTSGEWQFF. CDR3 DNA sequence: TGTGCCAGCAGCCTAACCGGGACTAGCGGGGAATGGCAGTTCTTC.

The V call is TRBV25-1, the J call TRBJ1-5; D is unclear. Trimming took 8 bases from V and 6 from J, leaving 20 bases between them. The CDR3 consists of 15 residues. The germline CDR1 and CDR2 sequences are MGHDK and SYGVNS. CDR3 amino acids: CASASRGKGPQPQHF. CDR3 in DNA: TGTGCCAGCGCCTCACGTGGGAAAGGTCCTCAGCCCCAGCATTTT.

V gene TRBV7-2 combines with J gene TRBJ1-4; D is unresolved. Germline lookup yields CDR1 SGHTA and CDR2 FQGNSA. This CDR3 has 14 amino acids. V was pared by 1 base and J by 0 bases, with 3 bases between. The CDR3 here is CASSLEATNEKLFF. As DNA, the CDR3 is TGTGCCAGCAGCTTAGAAGCAACTAATGAAAAACTGTTTTTT. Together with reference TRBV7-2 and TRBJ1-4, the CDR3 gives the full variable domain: GAGVSQSPSNKVTEKGKDVELRCDPISGHTALYWYRQSLGQGLEFLIYFQGNSAPDKSGLPSDRFSAERTGGSVSTLTIQRTQQEDSAVYLCASSLEATNEKLFFGSGTQLSVL.

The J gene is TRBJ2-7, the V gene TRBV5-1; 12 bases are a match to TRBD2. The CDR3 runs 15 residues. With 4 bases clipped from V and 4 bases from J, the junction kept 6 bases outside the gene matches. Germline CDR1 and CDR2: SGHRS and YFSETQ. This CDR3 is CASSVTSGRVYEQYF. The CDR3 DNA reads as TGCGCCAGCAGCGTGACTAGCGGGAGAGTTTACGAGCAGTACTTC. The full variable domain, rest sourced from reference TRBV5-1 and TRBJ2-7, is KAGVTQTPRYLIKTRGQQVTLSCSPISGHRSVSWYQQTPGQGLQFLFEYFSETQRNKGNFPGRFSGRQFSNSRSEMNVSTLELGDSALYLCASSVTSGRVYEQYFGPGTRLTVT.

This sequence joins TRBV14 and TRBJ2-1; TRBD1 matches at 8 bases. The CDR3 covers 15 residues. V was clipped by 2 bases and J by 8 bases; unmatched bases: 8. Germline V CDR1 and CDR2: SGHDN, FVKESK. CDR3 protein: CASSQPGQGRDEQFF. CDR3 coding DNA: TGTGCCAGCAGCCAACCCGGACAGGGTCGGGATGAGCAGTTCTTC.

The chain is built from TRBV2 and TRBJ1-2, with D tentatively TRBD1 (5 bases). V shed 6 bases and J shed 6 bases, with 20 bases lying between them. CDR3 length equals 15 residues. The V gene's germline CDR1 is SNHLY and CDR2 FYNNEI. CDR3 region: CASSPLTAAHNGYTF. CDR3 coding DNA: TGTGCCAGCAGCCCTTTGACAGCGGCTCATAATGGCTACACCTTC. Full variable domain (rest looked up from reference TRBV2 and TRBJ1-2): EPEVTQTPSHQVTQMGQEVILRCVPISNHLYFYWYRQILGQKVEFLVSFYNNEISEKSEIFDDQFSVERPDGSNFTLKIRSTKLEDSAMYFCASSPLTAAHNGYTFGSGTRLTVV.

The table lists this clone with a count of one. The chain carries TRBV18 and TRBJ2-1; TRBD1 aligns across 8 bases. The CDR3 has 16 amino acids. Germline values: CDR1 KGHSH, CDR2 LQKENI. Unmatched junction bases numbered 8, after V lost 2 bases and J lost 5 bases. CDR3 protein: CASSPIPGTGNNEQFF. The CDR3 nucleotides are TGTGCCAGCTCACCAATTCCCGGGACAGGCAACAATGAGCAGTTCTTC.

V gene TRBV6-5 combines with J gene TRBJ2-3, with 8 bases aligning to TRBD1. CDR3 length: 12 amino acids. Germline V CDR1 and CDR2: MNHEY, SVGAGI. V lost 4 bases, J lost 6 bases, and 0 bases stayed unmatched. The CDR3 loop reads CASSWDRDTQYF. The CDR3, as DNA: TGTGCCAGCAGTTGGGACAGGGATACGCAGTATTTT.

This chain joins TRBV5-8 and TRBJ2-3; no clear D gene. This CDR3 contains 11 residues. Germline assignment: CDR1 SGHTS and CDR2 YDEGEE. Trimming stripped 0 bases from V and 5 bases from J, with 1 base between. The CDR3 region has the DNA TGTGCCAGCAGCTTGGTAGATACGCAGTATTTT. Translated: CASSLVDTQYF.

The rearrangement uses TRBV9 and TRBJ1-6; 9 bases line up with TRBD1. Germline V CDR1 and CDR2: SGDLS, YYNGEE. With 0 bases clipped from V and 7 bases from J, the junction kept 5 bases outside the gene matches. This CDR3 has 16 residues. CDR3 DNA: TGTGCCAGCAGCGTAGCTAGAGGACAGGGGAATTCACCCCTCCACTTT. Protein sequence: CASSVARGQGNSPLHF.

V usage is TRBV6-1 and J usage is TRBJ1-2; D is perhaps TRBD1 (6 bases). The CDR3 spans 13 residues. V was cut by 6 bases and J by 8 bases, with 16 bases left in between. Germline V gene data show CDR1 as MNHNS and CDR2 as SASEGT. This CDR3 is CASSVGQLDGYTF. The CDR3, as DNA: TGTGCCAGCAGCGTCGGACAGCTTGACGGCTACACCTTC.

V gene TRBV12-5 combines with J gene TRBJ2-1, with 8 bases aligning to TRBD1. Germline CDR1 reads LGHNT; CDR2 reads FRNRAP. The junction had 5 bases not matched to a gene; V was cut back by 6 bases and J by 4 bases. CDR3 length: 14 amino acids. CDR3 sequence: CASGGTGGYNEQFF. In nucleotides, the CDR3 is TGTGCTAGTGGGGGGACAGGAGGTTACAATGAGCAGTTCTTC. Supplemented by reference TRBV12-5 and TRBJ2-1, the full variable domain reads DARVTQTPRHKVTEMGQEVTMRCQPILGHNTVFWYRQTMMQGLELLAYFRNRAPLDDSGMPKDRFSAEMPDATLATLKIQPSEPRDSAVYFCASGGTGGYNEQFFGPGTRLTVL.

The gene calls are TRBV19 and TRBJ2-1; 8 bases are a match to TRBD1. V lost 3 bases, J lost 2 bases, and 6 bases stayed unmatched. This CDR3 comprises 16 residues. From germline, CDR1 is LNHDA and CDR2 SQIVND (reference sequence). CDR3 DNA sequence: TGTGCCAGTAGTATCTGGACAGGGTCGACCTACAATGAGCAGTTCTTC. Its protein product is CASSIWTGSTYNEQFF.

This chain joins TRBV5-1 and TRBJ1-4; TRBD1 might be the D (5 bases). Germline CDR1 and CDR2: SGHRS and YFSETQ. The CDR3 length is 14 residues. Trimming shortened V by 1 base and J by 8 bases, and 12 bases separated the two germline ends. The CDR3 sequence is CASSLTGSGEKLFF. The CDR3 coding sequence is TGCGCCAGCAGCTTGACAGGATCAGGAGAAAAACTGTTTTTT.

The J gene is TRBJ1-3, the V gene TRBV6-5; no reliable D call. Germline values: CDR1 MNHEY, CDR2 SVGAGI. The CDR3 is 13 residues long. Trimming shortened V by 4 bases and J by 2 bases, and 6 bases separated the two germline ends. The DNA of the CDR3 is TGTGCCAGCAGTTTGGACCCTGGAAACACCATATATTTT. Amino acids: CASSLDPGNTIYF.

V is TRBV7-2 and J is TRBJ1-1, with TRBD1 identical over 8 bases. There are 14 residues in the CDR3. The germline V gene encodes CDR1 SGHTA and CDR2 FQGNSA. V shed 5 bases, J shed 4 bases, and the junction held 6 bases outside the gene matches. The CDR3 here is CASSPQTGATEAFF. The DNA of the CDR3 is TGTGCCAGCAGCCCTCAGACAGGGGCCACTGAAGCTTTCTTT.

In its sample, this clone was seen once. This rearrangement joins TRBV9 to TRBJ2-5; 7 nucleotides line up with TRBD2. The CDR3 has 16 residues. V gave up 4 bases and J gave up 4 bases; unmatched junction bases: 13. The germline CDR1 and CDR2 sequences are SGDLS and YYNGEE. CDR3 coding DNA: TGTGCCAGCAGCCCCTCCGGCGGGAGAGTAGGAGAGACCCAGTACTTC. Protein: CASSPSGGRVGETQYF.

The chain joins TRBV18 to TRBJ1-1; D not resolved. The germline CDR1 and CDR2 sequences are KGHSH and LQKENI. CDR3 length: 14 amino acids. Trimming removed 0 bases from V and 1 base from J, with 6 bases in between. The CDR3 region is CASSPPNGNTEAFF. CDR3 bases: TGTGCCAGCTCACCACCGAACGGGAACACTGAAGCTTTCTTT. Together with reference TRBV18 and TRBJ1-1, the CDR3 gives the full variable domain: NAGVMQNPRHLVRRRGQEARLRCSPMKGHSHVYWYRQLPEEGLKFMVYLQKENIIDESGMPKERFSAEFPKEGPSILRIQQVVRGDSAAYFCASSPPNGNTEAFFGQGTRLTVV.